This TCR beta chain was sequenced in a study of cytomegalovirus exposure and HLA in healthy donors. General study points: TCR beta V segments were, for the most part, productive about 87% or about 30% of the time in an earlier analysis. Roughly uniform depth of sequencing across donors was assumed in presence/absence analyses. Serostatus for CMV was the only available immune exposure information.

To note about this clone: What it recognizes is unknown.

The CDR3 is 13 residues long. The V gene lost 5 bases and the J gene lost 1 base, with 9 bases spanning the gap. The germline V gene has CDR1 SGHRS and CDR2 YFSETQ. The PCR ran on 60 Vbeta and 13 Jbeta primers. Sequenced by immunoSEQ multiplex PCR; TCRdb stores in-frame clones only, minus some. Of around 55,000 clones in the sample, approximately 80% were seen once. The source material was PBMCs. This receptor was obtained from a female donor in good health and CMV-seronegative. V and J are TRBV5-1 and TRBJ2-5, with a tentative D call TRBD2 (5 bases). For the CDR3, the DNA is TGCGCCAGCAGGCCTAGCTTCCAAGAGACCCAGTACTTC. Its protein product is CASRPSFQETQYF.